Listed below are T cell receptor beta chains from one sample, sequenced in a study of vaccination and CD4 T cells after COVID-19. No antigen is known for these receptors. One entry per CDR3 protein results from TCRdb running MiXCR on the PCR reads. The table shows some 18,000 distinct CDR3 sequences, with 29% occurring only once. The sequencing sample was made of cultured CD4+ T cells from blood. These receptor sequences come from a human donor with COVID-19. The CDR3 runs from the conserved cysteine through the conserved F or W.

v_call	j_call	cdr3_aa
TRBV6-2/TRBV6-3	TRBJ2-7	CASSYSVRAYEQYF
TRBV20-1	TRBJ1-4	CSATSNNEKLFF
TRBV11-2	TRBJ2-2	CASSPDPIGELFF
TRBV27	TRBJ2-2	CASAGGAYGTGELFF
TRBV5-1	TRBJ2-2	CASLRGGEMNTGELFF
TRBV7-2	TRBJ2-5	CASSFGGTKETQYF
TRBV11-2	TRBJ1-6	CASSLGRTGHSPLHF
TRBV12-5	TRBJ1-5	CASAEGLQPQHF
TRBV15	TRBJ2-1	CATSRDLGRVRVGDEQFF
TRBV10-3	TRBJ1-4	CAISERVREKLFF
TRBV11-1	TRBJ1-1	CASSRRRNTEAFF
TRBV11-2	TRBJ2-7	CASSVSGGAYEQYF
TRBV6-1	TRBJ1-2	CASSRVGNYGYTF
TRBV6-5	TRBJ1-6	CASSSPGTENSPLHF
TRBV6-5	TRBJ1-6	CASSYATGGSPLRF
TRBV20-1	TRBJ2-7	CSALDAAFYEQYF
TRBV6-1	TRBJ1-1	CASRTQGPTEAFF
TRBV19	TRBJ2-3	CASSFIPGQRTDTQYF
TRBV2	TRBJ2-3	CASSEDRGKPDTQYF
TRBV11-3	TRBJ1-1	CASSLDQAGLREAFF
TRBV7-3	TRBJ2-3	CASSLTGLPRVTDTQYF
TRBV6-1	TRBJ2-1	CASRRGLLASSYNEQFF
TRBV6-2/TRBV6-3	TRBJ2-5	CASSAPGGPQETQYF
TRBV5-6	TRBJ1-5	CASSLARGGQPQHF
TRBV27	TRBJ2-6	CASSLVSGANVLTF
TRBV28	TRBJ2-5	CASRGGFETQYF
TRBV11-3	TRBJ1-6	CASSLTDEGSPLHF
TRBV27	TRBJ1-3	CASSLAGSGNTIYF
TRBV10-2	TRBJ2-1	CASSEGGRYEQFF
TRBV20-1	TRBJ2-7	CSASGIRGPGTYEQYF
TRBV12-3/TRBV12-4	TRBJ2-7	CASSWDRSYEQYF
TRBV5-1	TRBJ2-1	CASSLTLAGGYNEQFF
TRBV11-3	TRBJ1-1	CASSTWGAHTEAFF
TRBV28	TRBJ1-5	CASSGLRQGRFEHF
TRBV15	TRBJ2-1	CATSSRGGGRYNEQFF
TRBV4-1	TRBJ1-6	CASSQDGTNSPLHF
TRBV18	TRBJ2-5	CASSPALTSLQETQYF
TRBV24-1	TRBJ2-4	CATSETYGKNIQYF
TRBV6-1	TRBJ2-5	CASRRGTSGGVETQYF
TRBV5-4	TRBJ2-7	CASSQPGQGAHEQYF
TRBV12-3/TRBV12-4	TRBJ1-5	CATTQGRNQPQHF